These 14 T cell receptor beta chains came from one sample sequenced in a study of preoperative IRX-2 immunotherapy in early breast cancer. Profiled with immunoSEQ multiplex PCR; TCRdb holds only in-frame clones, not every one. This table has about 33,000 clones, just under 90% appearing once. Specified treatment: preoperative locoregional IRX-2 cytokine immunotherapy. This specimen was tumor tissue, taken after IRX-2 immunotherapy. The receptors were gathered from a human donor with breast cancer.

This chain uses TRBV11-3 with TRBJ2-5, with TRBD1 matching over 7 bases. The V and J ends lost 3 bases and 3 bases, in that order; junction bases with no gene match: 7. Germline lookup yields CDR1 SGHNT and CDR2 YENEEA. This CDR3 has 15 residues. Written as DNA, the CDR3 is TGTGCCAGCAGCTTGCGGCTTACAGGGGAAGAGACCCAGTACTTC. The encoded protein is CASSLRLTGEETQYF.

The V and J genes are TRBV19 and TRBJ1-1, with D unresolved. CDR1 and CDR2 from the germline V gene are LNHDA and SQIVND (reference sequence). The CDR3 sequence is 17 residues long. Trimming took off 6 bases at V and 4 bases at J, with 24 bases between the two ends. The CDR3 DNA reads TGTGCCAGTAGCCCAATCACCGGCAGCCGTACGTCCACTGAAGCTTTCTTT. It translates to CASSPITGSRTSTEAFF. The variable domain in full, completed from reference TRBV19 and TRBJ1-1, reads DGGITQSPKYLFRKEGQNVTLSCEQNLNHDAMYWYRQDPGQGLRLIYYSQIVNDFQKGDIAEGYSVSREKKESFPLTVTSAQKNPTAFYLCASSPITGSRTSTEAFFGQGTRLTVV.

This chain joins TRBV11-3 and TRBJ2-1; tentatively, D is TRBD2 (6 bases). The germline CDR1 and CDR2 sequences are SGHNT and YENEEA. Trimming shortened V by 1 base and J by 5 bases, and 15 bases separated the two germline ends. This CDR3 is 16 amino acids long. The CDR3: CASSLVGGVDNNEQFF. The CDR3 nucleotides are TGTGCCAGCAGCTTAGTCGGGGGTGTGGATAACAATGAGCAGTTCTTC.

The genes are TRBV6-7 and TRBJ1-4; D call uncertain. TRBV6-7 is an ORF, with its function uncertain. V was pared by 2 bases and J by 5 bases, with 12 bases between. This CDR3 comprises 15 residues. CDR3 protein: CASSYPRNGNEKLFF. In nucleotides, the CDR3 is TGTGCCAGCAGTTACCCGCGGAACGGGAATGAAAAACTGTTTTTT.

In its sample, this clone was seen once. The same CDR3 can be traced to other DNA sequences in this sample. The chain employs TRBV11-3 and TRBJ1-5; tentatively, D is TRBD1 (5 bases). The CDR3 extends over 14 amino acids. CDR1 SGHNT and CDR2 YENEEA come from the germline V gene. V lost 3 bases to trimming and J lost 6 bases, with 12 bases between them. CDR3 DNA: TGTGCCAGCAGCTTGGGCCAGGGAGGTCAGCCCCAGCATTTT. Translating it yields CASSLGQGGQPQHF.

V and J are TRBV11-3 and TRBJ2-2; 7 nucleotides align to TRBD2. The V and J ends lost 5 bases and 0 bases, in that order; junction bases with no gene match: 12. The germline CDR1 and CDR2 sequences are SGHNT and YENEEA. The CDR3 extends over 18 amino acids. The chain's CDR3 is CASSPRNGGGANTGELFF. In nucleotides, the CDR3 is TGTGCCAGCAGCCCCCGGAATGGCGGGGGAGCGAACACCGGGGAGCTGTTTTTT.

The V and J genes are TRBV7-1 and TRBJ1-4, with D possibly TRBD1 on 6 matching bases. TRBV7-1 is annotated as an ORF whose role is uncertain. Trimming took off 4 bases at V and 3 bases at J, with 12 bases between the two ends. This CDR3 spans 15 amino acids. The CDR3 region is CASSLAGAANEKLFF. The CDR3 DNA reads as TGTGCCAGCAGCTTGGCAGGGGCGGCTAATGAAAAACTGTTTTTT.

The J gene is TRBJ2-4, the V gene TRBV6-8, with D maybe TRBD1 (5 bases). CDR1 is MNHGY and CDR2 is SAAAGT in the germline V gene. V was shortened by 2 bases and J by 0 bases, with 14 bases between the two germline ends. The CDR3 is 17 residues long. The CDR3 reads CASSYRDRSLAKNIQYF. CDR3 DNA: TGTGCCAGCAGTTACAGAGACAGATCCCTAGCCAAAAACATTCAGTACTTC.

The chain has TRBV28 and TRBJ1-1, with D maybe TRBD1 (5 bases). Germline CDR1 reads MDHEN; CDR2 reads SYDVKM. The CDR3 spans 12 residues. Trimming removed 4 bases from V and 8 bases from J, with 11 bases in between. CDR3 loop: CASSSGPGEAFF. The CDR3 region has the DNA TGTGCCAGCAGTTCTGGTCCAGGGGAAGCTTTCTTT.

CDR3 coding DNA: TGTGCCAGCTCACCGACGGGGGGGCGCACAGATACGCAGTATTTT. Its translation is CASSPTGGRTDTQYF. The rearrangement uses TRBV18 and TRBJ2-3, with 8 bases lining up with TRBD2. Per the germline V gene, CDR1 is KGHSH and CDR2 is LQKENI. The V gene end was trimmed by 3 bases and the J gene end by 1 base; junction bases not matched to a gene: 3. The CDR3 length is 15 residues.

This clone was found once. V is TRBV6-8 and J is TRBJ2-5, with D possibly being TRBD1 or TRBD2 (7 bases each). Germline V gene lookup returns CDR1 MNHGY and CDR2 SAAAGT. Trimming took off 10 bases at V and 2 bases at J, with 17 bases between the two ends. CDR3 length: 14 residues. Here the CDR3 DNA reads TGTGCCATCAGGGGGGGCAGGGAACAAGAGACCCAGTACTTC. This encodes CAIRGGREQETQYF.

The rearrangement links TRBV12-5 to TRBJ2-1; 9 nucleotides agree with TRBD2. Germline CDR1 and CDR2: LGHNT and FRNRAP. The CDR3 extends over 15 amino acids. CDR3 loop: CASKSAPSGNGEQFF. CDR3 nucleotides: TGTGCCAGCAAGTCAGCCCCTAGCGGGAATGGTGAGCAGTTCTTC.

The V call is TRBV11-3, the J call TRBJ2-1; 7 nucleotides line up with TRBD1. Germline-derived CDR1 and CDR2 are SGHNT and YENEEA. V was pared by 4 bases and J by 4 bases, with 7 bases of the junction left unmatched. The CDR3 has 15 amino acids. Here the CDR3 DNA reads TGTGCCAGCAGCTATCAGGGACAGACTTACAATGAGCAGTTCTTC. Its translation: CASSYQGQTYNEQFF.

This chain uses TRBV15 with TRBJ1-1; D uncertain. The germline CDR1 and CDR2 sequences are LNHNV and YYDKDF (reference sequence). This CDR3 comprises 15 residues. Trimming stripped 0 bases from V and 0 bases from J, with 8 bases between. DNA of the CDR3: TGTGCCACCAGCAGAGAACTCGAAATGAACACTGAAGCTTTCTTT. Encoded protein: CATSRELEMNTEAFF.